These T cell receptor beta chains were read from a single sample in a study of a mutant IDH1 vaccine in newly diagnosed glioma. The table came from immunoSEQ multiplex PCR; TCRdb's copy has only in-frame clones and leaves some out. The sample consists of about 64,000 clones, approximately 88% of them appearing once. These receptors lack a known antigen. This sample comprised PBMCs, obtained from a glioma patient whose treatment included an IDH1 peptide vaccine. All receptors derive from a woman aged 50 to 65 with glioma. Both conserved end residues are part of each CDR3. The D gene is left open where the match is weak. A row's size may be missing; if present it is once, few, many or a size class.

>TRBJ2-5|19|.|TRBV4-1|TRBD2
TGCGCCAGCAGCCAAGCCGGGACTAGCGGGGGGCGGCATCAAGAGACCCAGTACTTC
CASSQAGTSGGRHQETQYF
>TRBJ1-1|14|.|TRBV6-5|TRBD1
TGTGCCAGCAGTACCCCGGGACAGGGGTCCAAGGCTTTCTTT
CASSTPGQGSKAFF
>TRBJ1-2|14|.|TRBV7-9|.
TGTGCCAGCAGCTTAGCGGCAGGGGAGGACGGCTACACCTTC
CASSLAAGEDGYTF
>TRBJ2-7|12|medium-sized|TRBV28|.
TGTGCCAGCAGTTCCGGGACACCCGAGCAGTACTTC
CASSSGTPEQYF
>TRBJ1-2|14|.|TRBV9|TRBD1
TGTGCCAGCAGTCCGGGACAGGGTACCTATGGCTACACCTTC
CASSPGQGTYGYTF
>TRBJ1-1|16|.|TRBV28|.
TGTGCCAGCCTCCCAGGCGGGGGGCTGGTTAGCACTGAAGCTTTCTTT
CASLPGGGLVSTEAFF
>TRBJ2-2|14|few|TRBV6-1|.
TGTGCCAGCAGGATCAGGGCGAACACCGGGGAGCTGTTTTTT
CASRIRANTGELFF
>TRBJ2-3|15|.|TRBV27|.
TGTGCCAGCAGTTTATCCTACCAAGGGGTAGATACGCAGTATTTT
CASSLSYQGVDTQYF
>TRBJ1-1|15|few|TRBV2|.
TGTGCCAGCAGTGAAGGACGGGACTGGAACACTGAAGCTTTCTTT
CASSEGRDWNTEAFF
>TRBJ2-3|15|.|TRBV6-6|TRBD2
TGTGCCAGCAGGTCCGGGACTAGCGGTACAGATACGCAGTATTTT
CASRSGTSGTDTQYF
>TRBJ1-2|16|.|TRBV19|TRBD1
TGTGCCAGTAGTATAGATCTATCGGGCAGGGGGAGTGGCTACACCTTC
CASSIDLSGRGSGYTF
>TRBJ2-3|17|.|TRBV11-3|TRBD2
TGTGCCAGCAGCGCCCGTGACGGGGGGAAGAGCACAGATACGCAGTATTTT
CASSARDGGKSTDTQYF
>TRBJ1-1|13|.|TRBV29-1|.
TGCAGCGTTGAATCAGGGTTGGGCACTGAAGCTTTCTTT
CSVESGLGTEAFF
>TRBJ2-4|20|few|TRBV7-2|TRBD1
TGTGCCAGCAGCTTAGCTCTGGAGGCTGGGACAGCCTTAGCCAAAAACATTCAGTACTTC
CASSLALEAGTALAKNIQYF
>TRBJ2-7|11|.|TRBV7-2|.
TGTGCCAGCAGCTTTGGTGGCGAGCAGTACTTC
CASSFGGEQYF
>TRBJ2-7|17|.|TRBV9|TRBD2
TGTGCCAGCAGCGTCGGACTAGCGGGGTCAAGCTCCTACGAGCAGTACTTC
CASSVGLAGSSSYEQYF
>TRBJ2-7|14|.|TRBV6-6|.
TGTGCCAGCAGTTACCCCCAAATCGGCTACGAGCAGTACTTC
CASSYPQIGYEQYF
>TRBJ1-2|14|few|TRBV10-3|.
TGTGCCATCAGTGGTGGAGGGTTTAACTATGGCTACACCTTC
CAISGGGFNYGYTF
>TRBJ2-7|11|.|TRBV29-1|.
TGCAGCGTAAACACAGGGAACGGGCAGTACTTC
CSVNTGNGQYF
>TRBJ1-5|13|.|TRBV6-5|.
TGTGGGTCGGGGGACGGTTCAAATCAGCCCCAGCATTTT
CGSGDGSNQPQHF